These 23 T cell receptor beta chains were sequenced from one sample in a study of blood T cell dynamics during melanoma immunotherapy. TCRdb's table, derived via immunoSEQ multiplex PCR, lists solely in-frame clones and lacks some. The top ten hold approximately 6.6% of the sample, which has 14,000 or so clones, about nine tenths seen once. Time point here: pre-treatment baseline. The sample consisted of blood, taken from a patient treated with checkpoint blockade. These receptors were collected from a human donor with melanoma.

This clone is large. This chain joins TRBV19 and TRBJ1-5; 7 bases map to TRBD1. CDR1 and CDR2 from the germline V gene are LNHDA and SQIVND (reference sequence). V was clipped by 9 bases and J by 5 bases; unmatched bases: 13. The CDR3 is made up of 15 amino acids. The chain's CDR3 is CASSPGQLYDQPQHF. The DNA for the CDR3 is TGTGCCAGCAGCCCGGGACAGTTGTACGATCAGCCCCAGCATTTT.

The chain uses TRBV5-1 and TRBJ2-7; D not certain. Germline-derived CDR1 and CDR2 are SGHRS and YFSETQ. The CDR3 runs 12 residues. Trimming cost V 0 bases and J 8 bases, with 9 bases left between them. As DNA, the CDR3 is TGCGCCAGCAGCTTGGATACAGCCAAGCAGTACTTC. Translated: CASSLDTAKQYF.

This clone was recorded only once. The gene calls are TRBV2 and TRBJ1-5; D is ambiguous. Germline CDR1 reads SNHLY; CDR2 reads FYNNEI. CDR3 length: 14 amino acids. V lost 5 bases, J lost 2 bases, and 10 bases lay in between. Here the CDR3 reads CASSTYSGNQPQHF. The CDR3 nucleotides are TGTGCCAGCAGTACGTATTCGGGCAATCAGCCCCAGCATTTT.

The rearrangement joins TRBV5-1 to TRBJ2-5, with 12 bases lining up with TRBD2. The germline V gene has CDR1 SGHRS and CDR2 YFSETQ. The junction had 6 bases not matched to a gene; V was cut back by 4 bases and J by 2 bases. CDR3 size: 16 residues. CDR3 protein: CASSPWTSGAQETQYF. The CDR3 DNA is TGCGCCAGCAGCCCCTGGACTAGCGGGGCTCAAGAGACCCAGTACTTC.

This sequence joins TRBV9 and TRBJ2-1; 10 nucleotides align to TRBD2. The V gene's germline CDR1 is SGDLS and CDR2 YYNGEE. This CDR3 has 15 residues. V dropped 0 bases and J dropped 8; count of bases not matched to a gene: 5. CDR3: CASSVAASGSDEQFF. DNA of the CDR3: TGTGCCAGCAGCGTAGCAGCTAGCGGGAGTGATGAGCAGTTCTTC.

This sequence joins TRBV18 and TRBJ1-3; TRBD1 aligns across 11 bases. CDR3 length: 17 amino acids. Germline loops: CDR1 KGHSH, CDR2 LQKENI. Trimming took 6 bases from V and 0 from J; bases not matched to a gene: 7. The CDR3 here is CASSFSGTGGSGNTIYF. The DNA of the CDR3 is TGTGCCAGCTCTTTCTCCGGGACAGGGGGCTCTGGAAACACCATATATTTT.

This clone was observed once. V gene TRBV7-9 combines with J gene TRBJ2-1; the D gene is possibly TRBD2 (5 bases). CDR3 length: 14 amino acids. CDR1 and CDR2 from the germline V gene are SEHNR and FQNEAQ (reference sequence). V was cut by 5 bases and J by 1 base, with 9 bases left in between. CDR3 residues: CASSPGGSYNEQFF. For the CDR3, the DNA is TGTGCCAGCAGCCCCGGCGGGTCCTACAATGAGCAGTTCTTC.

The chain uses TRBV7-9 and TRBJ2-7; 12 bases fit TRBD2. V trimming: 1 base; J trimming: 5 bases; junction bases outside the gene matches: 0. Germline loops: CDR1 SEHNR, CDR2 FQNEAQ (reference sequence). This CDR3 contains 14 residues. CDR3 DNA: TGTGCCAGCAGCTTAGGACTAGCGGGGGACGAGCAGTACTTC. Translation gives CASSLGLAGDEQYF.

This clone was found a few times. The chain joins TRBV2 to TRBJ1-5; D ambiguous. V dropped 5 bases and J dropped 4 bases, with 6 bases sitting between them. Germline CDR1 reads SNHLY; CDR2 reads FYNNEI. The CDR3 sequence is 12 residues long. The chain's CDR3 is CASSTANQPQHF. The CDR3, as DNA: TGTGCCAGCAGTACGGCAAATCAGCCCCAGCATTTT.

The chain links TRBV5-1 to TRBJ1-2; 8 bases are a match to TRBD1. V lost 4 bases and J lost 6; bases outside the gene matches: 5. CDR3 length: 13 amino acids. Germline V gene lookup returns CDR1 SGHRS and CDR2 YFSETQ. The CDR3 DNA is TGCGCCAGCAGCGGACAGGGAATGGATGGCTACACCTTC. This sequence encodes CASSGQGMDGYTF.

The rearrangement joins TRBV6-6 to TRBJ1-1; D gene ambiguous. CDR3 length equals 14 residues. Trimming stripped 2 bases from V and 0 bases from J, with 7 bases between. CDR1 is MNHNY and CDR2 is SVGAGI in the germline V gene (reference sequence). The CDR3 spells CASSYRKMNTEAFF. DNA for the CDR3: TGTGCCAGCAGTTACAGGAAAATGAACACTGAAGCTTTCTTT.

This chain joins TRBV9 and TRBJ1-1; D remains unclear. The ends were cut back, 4 bases at V and 1 base at J, with 8 bases in the middle. Germline V gene lookup returns CDR1 SGDLS and CDR2 YYNGEE. The CDR3 has 13 amino acids. The CDR3 nucleotides read TGTGCCAGCAGCTTCGGAGAGAACACTGAAGCTTTCTTT. Amino acids: CASSFGENTEAFF.

The rearrangement links TRBV4-3 to TRBJ2-7, with D possibly matching TRBD2 (7 bases). CDR1 and CDR2 from the germline V gene are LGHNA and YSLEER. Trimming took 0 bases from V and 7 from J, leaving 16 bases between them. CDR3 length: 15 residues. The CDR3 spells CASSQDLGGLSEQYF. DNA for the CDR3: TGCGCCAGCAGCCAAGACTTAGGGGGACTAAGTGAGCAGTACTTC.

This chain uses TRBV19 with TRBJ1-3; TRBD1 is a possible D gene (5 bases). Germline loops: CDR1 LNHDA, CDR2 SQIVND (reference sequence). This CDR3 comprises 15 residues. The germline V and J ends were trimmed by 10 bases and 4 bases, with 20 bases remaining between them. CDR3: CATWPGTGIGNTIYF. DNA of the CDR3: TGTGCCACTTGGCCCGGGACGGGAATCGGAAACACCATATATTTT.

This clone was picked up a small number of times. The V and J genes are TRBV2 and TRBJ1-2, with TRBD1 matching over 11 bases. The V and J ends lost 4 bases and 8 bases, in that order; junction bases with no gene match: 6. Germline CDR1 and CDR2: SNHLY and FYNNEI. There are 14 residues in the CDR3. CDR3 amino acids: CASSAGQGAYGYTF. The CDR3 bases are TGTGCCAGCAGTGCCGGACAGGGGGCTTACGGCTACACCTTC. Filled out from reference TRBV2 and TRBJ1-2, the complete variable domain reads EPEVTQTPSHQVTQMGQEVILRCVPISNHLYFYWYRQILGQKVEFLVSFYNNEISEKSEIFDDQFSVERPDGSNFTLKIRSTKLEDSAMYFCASSAGQGAYGYTFGSGTRLTVV.

This clone was seen more than once but under ten times. This sequence joins TRBV7-2 and TRBJ1-2; D gene ambiguous. Germline CDR1 reads SGHTA; CDR2 reads FQGNSA. The CDR3 spans 13 residues. The V end lost 3 bases, the J end lost 8 bases, and 13 bases lay between the germline ends. The CDR3 nucleotides read TGTGCCAGCAGCTTGTTGGGAATTGGAGGCTACACCTTC. It specifies CASSLLGIGGYTF.

The chain recombines TRBV9 with TRBJ1-6; D might be TRBD1 (5 bases). This CDR3 has 15 amino acids. Germline CDR1 is SGDLS and CDR2 is YYNGEE. Trimming stripped 4 bases from V and 8 bases from J, with 16 bases between. CDR3 in DNA: TGTGCCAGCAGCCTTAATTGGGGGAGTGATTCACCCCTCCACTTT. It codes for CASSLNWGSDSPLHF.

The rearrangement uses TRBV2 and TRBJ2-1; D gene ambiguous. Between the trimmed V and J ends, which lost 4 bases and 9 bases, there was a span of 13 bases. Germline CDR1 is SNHLY and CDR2 is FYNNEI. The CDR3 spans 13 residues. CDR3 loop: CASSGTPQGEQFF. The CDR3 DNA is TGTGCCAGCAGTGGGACCCCACAAGGTGAGCAGTTCTTC. The variable domain in full, completed from reference TRBV2 and TRBJ2-1, reads EPEVTQTPSHQVTQMGQEVILRCVPISNHLYFYWYRQILGQKVEFLVSFYNNEISEKSEIFDDQFSVERPDGSNFTLKIRSTKLEDSAMYFCASSGTPQGEQFFGPGTRLTVL.

V gene TRBV19 combines with J gene TRBJ2-3; D might be TRBD1 (6 bases). The germline V gene encodes CDR1 LNHDA and CDR2 SQIVND (reference sequence). Trimming left V 0 bases short and J 1 base short, with 14 bases between. CDR3 length: 17 amino acids. The CDR3 reads CASSIDPAAGGTDTQYF. The CDR3 DNA reads TGTGCCAGTAGTATAGATCCGGCGGCAGGGGGCACAGATACGCAGTATTTT.

The chain is built from TRBV4-1 and TRBJ1-2; a weak D match, TRBD1 (5 bases). The V gene lost 4 bases and the J gene lost 2 bases, with 14 bases spanning the gap. CDR1 MGHRA and CDR2 YSYEKL come from the germline V gene. The CDR3 has 15 residues. CDR3 sequence: CASSPLGSGNYGYTF. The CDR3 region has the DNA TGCGCCAGCAGCCCCCTAGGGTCAGGGAACTATGGCTACACCTTC.

V usage is TRBV6-5 and J usage is TRBJ2-7; the D gene is possibly TRBD2 (6 bases). The CDR3 runs to 11 residues. Germline loops: CDR1 MNHEY, CDR2 SVGAGI. With 6 bases removed from V and 4 bases from J, the gap between germline ends came to 7 bases. Here the CDR3 reads CASSREYEQYF. The DNA for the CDR3 is TGTGCCAGCAGCCGGGAGTACGAGCAGTACTTC.

The chain links TRBV21-1 to TRBJ1-2; TRBD1, the table's D call, lacks a check against the DNA. TRBV21-1 is a pseudogene locus. This CDR3 spans 18 amino acids. CDR3 residues: CASSDLQGARKRNYGYTF. For the CDR3, the DNA is TGTGCCAGCAGCGACCTACAGGGGGCCAGAAAGAGAAACTATGGCTACACCTTC.

This chain uses TRBV21-1 with TRBJ2-2; whether TRBD1, the table's D call, matches the DNA was not checked. TRBV21-1 represents a pseudogene. The CDR3 has 15 residues. The DNA of the CDR3 is TGTGCCAGCAGCACCCGACAGGGGGCGGGCGGGGAGCTGTTTTTT. As protein: CASSTRQGAGGELFF.